This TCR beta chain was observed in a study of T cell repertoires in cytomegalovirus infection. Across the whole study: CMV infection and matching HLA type were both indicated by public TCR beta signatures. Study-wide results and limits: Dominating the ex vivo response were TCR beta clonotypes that were CMV-specific and HLA-C-restricted.

The CDR3 spans 14 residues. The germline V gene encodes CDR1 SGHTA and CDR2 FQGNSA. Trimming took 4 bases from V and 3 from J, leaving 13 bases between them. MiXCR, run by TCRdb on the reads, gives a single entry per CDR3 protein. The sample includes 150,000 or so distinct CDR3 sequences, roughly 18% of them seen just once. This clonotype was found many times. Its antigen is as yet unknown. J is TRBJ2-7 and V is TRBV7-2, with D tentatively TRBD1 (6 bases). The receptor was derived from a human donor in good health (CMV status not recorded). Some clones in this sample may be carry-over from other donors' samples. What was sequenced was CD8+ T cells from PBMCs. CDR3 in amino acids: CASSSPGTNYEQYF. The DNA for the CDR3 is TGTGCCAGCAGCTCACCCGGGACAAACTACGAGCAGTACTTC. Variable domain in full (rest from reference TRBV7-2 and TRBJ2-7): GAGVSQSPSNKVTEKGKDVELRCDPISGHTALYWYRQSLGQGLEFLIYFQGNSAPDKSGLPSDRFSAERTGGSVSTLTIQRTQQEDSAVYLCASSSPGTNYEQYFGPGTRLTVT.